This TCR beta chain emerged from a study of a mutant IDH1 vaccine in newly diagnosed glioma. Study summary: Patients arrived already treated with radiotherapy, temozolomide, or both, most having had both. The study, taken as a whole, reports: Pseudoprogression appeared unlinked to shifts in leading peripheral T cell clonotypes. Patients mounted vaccine-induced immune responses in about 93% of cases.

In regard to this clone: Its specificity is not known.

Time point indicated: week 47, end of study. One vaccine dose held 300 ug of mutant IDH1 20-mer peptide and came with topical imiquimod. Assay used: immunoSEQ multiplex PCR; TCRdb lists only in-frame clones, some missing. The data contain tens of thousands of clones, roughly 82% of them singletons. The CDR3 length is 16 residues. In germline, CDR1 is SGHTA, CDR2 FQGNSA. V was pared by 2 bases and J by 3 bases, with 14 bases between. The gene calls are TRBV7-2 and TRBJ1-5, with TRBD1 as a possible D gene (5 bases). The receptor was isolated from a young man with glioma. Some clones in this sample may be carry-over from other donors' samples. Here the sequenced sample was PBMCs, taken from a glioma patient whose treatment included an IDH1 peptide vaccine. The CDR3 coding sequence is TGTGCCAGCAGCTTATTCGGGACGGGGTCCAATCAGCCCCAGCATTTT. This translates into CASSLFGTGSNQPQHF. Combining the CDR3 with reference TRBV7-2 and TRBJ1-5 gives the whole variable domain GAGVSQSPSNKVTEKGKDVELRCDPISGHTALYWYRQSLGQGLEFLIYFQGNSAPDKSGLPSDRFSAERTGGSVSTLTIQRTQQEDSAVYLCASSLFGTGSNQPQHFGDGTRLSIL.